This is a list of T cell receptor beta chains from one sample in a study of shared clonotypes between healthy human individuals. Data came from immunoSEQ multiplex PCR; TCRdb stores just in-frame clones and leaves some out. The repertoire includes about 2.1 million clones, around 93% of them detected once, and more than 1.5% sits in the top ten. Sequencing was performed on naive CD8+ T cells from PBMCs. The receptors were gathered from a man aged 18 to 30 in good health. Some clones in this sample may be carry-over from other donors' samples. The CDR3 runs from the conserved cysteine through the conserved F or W.

v_gene: TRBV19; CDR3aa: CASTERMSAEQFF
v_gene: TRBV7-2; CDR3aa: CASSSRSDQPQHF
v_gene: TRBV28; CDR3aa: CASSSGQGLNEAFF
v_gene: TRBV4-1; CDR3aa: CASSQVVGTPTGELFF
v_gene: TRBV27; CDR3aa: CASSRVGTGKDTQYF
v_gene: TRBV7-9; CDR3aa: CASSLGLAGVNNEQFF
v_gene: TRBV12-5; CDR3aa: CASGPEDSNQPQHF
v_gene: TRBV9; CDR3aa: CASSVDRAPYNEQFF
v_gene: TRBV9; CDR3aa: CASSPRINEQFF
v_gene: TRBV7-9; CDR3aa: CASSLAGTAYGYTF
v_gene: TRBV6-5; CDR3aa: CASSYSAGNYGYTF
v_gene: TRBV28; CDR3aa: CASREDLSNQPQHF
v_gene: TRBV7-9; CDR3aa: CASSLPGTTNEKLFF
v_gene: TRBV6-5; CDR3aa: CASTQGGVTEAFF
v_gene: TRBV21-1; CDR3aa: CASSKGLASYNEQFF
v_gene: TRBV27; CDR3aa: CASSYRARDAEQFF
v_gene: TRBV5-1; CDR3aa: CASSLRQGYDEAFF
v_gene: TRBV4-2; CDR3aa: CASSRLGEGNRGIRGNTIYF
v_gene: TRBV27; CDR3aa: CASSSWEEMAYNEQFF
v_gene: TRBV4-2; CDR3aa: CASSQWHRKSSDEQFF
v_gene: TRBV25-1; CDR3aa: CASRRTATNEKLFF
v_gene: TRBV28; CDR3aa: CASSSQPRRVKQFYGYTF
v_gene: TRBV5-6; CDR3aa: CASSTRLPRGGPYEQYF
v_gene: TRBV14; CDR3aa: CASSQEQGFDYGYTF
v_gene: TRBV5-6; CDR3aa: CASSLYPSGEQYF
v_gene: TRBV29-1; CDR3aa: CSVEDEGSNYGYTF
v_gene: TRBV27; CDR3aa: CASRGEGEQFF
v_gene: TRBV5-4; CDR3aa: CASSLGTAPGHTEAFF
v_gene: TRBV4-1; CDR3aa: CASSQARTGSNEKLFF
v_gene: TRBV7-9; CDR3aa: CASSPLSPGYTF
v_gene: TRBV7-6; CDR3aa: CASTTTSRGVTDTQYF
v_gene: TRBV27; CDR3aa: CASSLAGGSGNTIYF
v_gene: TRBV19; CDR3aa: CASVPKGFQYGYTF
v_gene: TRBV27; CDR3aa: CASRPATYNEQFF
v_gene: TRBV10-1; CDR3aa: CASSESKLAGDHEQYF
v_gene: TRBV5-6; CDR3aa: CASSLLGQGTPYEQYF
v_gene: TRBV5-6; CDR3aa: CASSRSPSGSYNEQFF
v_gene: TRBV27; CDR3aa: CASSFFAGGTDTQYF
v_gene: TRBV5-8; CDR3aa: CASSFRTNAYEQYF
v_gene: TRBV7-9; CDR3aa: CASSFGQGGIQPQHF
v_gene: TRBV9; CDR3aa: CASSVAGQTGETQYF
v_gene: TRBV7-9; CDR3aa: CASSGTGPRGHQPQHF
v_gene: TRBV9; CDR3aa: CASTSGQGAEEQYF